The rows below give T cell receptor beta chains drawn from one sample of a study of blood T cell repertoires in COVID-19. Assay: immunoSEQ multiplex PCR; the TCRdb copy retains only in-frame clones and omits some. The data contain around 170,000 clones, 88% of them singletons. The sequenced sample was PBMCs or T cells enriched from blood (not recorded which). The receptors shown here come from a woman aged 18-30 years who had recovered from COVID-19. CDR3s include the opening cysteine and the closing phenylalanine or tryptophan. D genes are given only for firm matches. Size is omitted from some rows. Given values are once, few, many or a class for expanded clones.

clone_size,j_call,v_call,d_call,cdr3_nt,cdr3_aa
NA,TRBJ2-1,TRBV28,TRBD1,TGTGCCAGCAGTTTGTCCAGGGGGAATGAGCAGTTCTTC,CASSLSRGNEQFF
NA,TRBJ1-2,TRBV4-3,NA,TGCGCCAGCAGCCAAGATTCGGGATGGCAGGCCCTCTATGGCTACACCTTC,CASSQDSGWQALYGYTF
NA,TRBJ1-2,TRBV29-1,TRBD1,TGCAGCGTCGGGGACAGCTCTTACTATGGCTACACCTTC,CSVGDSSYYGYTF
NA,TRBJ1-1,TRBV28,NA,TGTGCCAGCACTCTAGGTGAACGGGAAGCTTTCTTT,CASTLGEREAFF
once,TRBJ1-5,TRBV28,NA,TGTGCCAGCAGTTTAACAGCCGCCGGGGGGAAGCCCCAGCATTTT,CASSLTAAGGKPQHF
NA,TRBJ1-6,TRBV27,NA,TGTGCCAGCAGTTACGAGGGTACCCCCTCACCCCTCCACTTT,CASSYEGTPSPLHF
NA,TRBJ2-1,TRBV28,TRBD2,TGTGCCAGCAGTTTTAGGGAGGGTGAGCAGTTCTTC,CASSFREGEQFF
NA,TRBJ1-5,TRBV7-2,NA,TGTGCCAGCAGCCCTATGGGGGGTAATCAGCCCCAGCATTTT,CASSPMGGNQPQHF
NA,TRBJ1-4,TRBV30,NA,TGTGCCTGGGACTTTAATGAAAAACTGTTTTTT,CAWDFNEKLFF
few,TRBJ1-1,TRBV19,TRBD1,TGTGCCAGTAGTCCCGGGACAGGGGGCAGCTTGAACACTGAAGCTTTCTTT,CASSPGTGGSLNTEAFF
NA,TRBJ2-7,TRBV4-2,TRBD1,TGTGCCAGCAGCCATAGGGTCGCTGAGGGGGCCCACTACGAGCAGTACTTC,CASSHRVAEGAHYEQYF
NA,TRBJ2-1,TRBV27,NA,TGTGCCAGCAGTTTAGGGGGGGGGCTAGTCAATGAGCAGTTCTTC,CASSLGGGLVNEQFF
NA,TRBJ2-3,TRBV5-1,NA,TGCGCCAGCAGCTTGGGTACTTACACAGATACGCAGTATTTT,CASSLGTYTDTQYF
NA,TRBJ1-1,TRBV28,NA,TGTGCCAGCCTAAAACAGGGAAAGGAAGCTTTCTTT,CASLKQGKEAFF
NA,TRBJ2-2,TRBV27,TRBD2,TGTGCCAGCAGTCCTACTGGGCGGGAGTGGAACACCGGGGAGCTGTTTTTT,CASSPTGREWNTGELFF
NA,TRBJ2-7,TRBV18,NA,TGTGCCAGCTCACCACCGCTCCCTGATACGACAGGAAGGAACAACGAGCAGTACTTC,CASSPPLPDTTGRNNEQYF
NA,TRBJ1-2,TRBV9,TRBD1,TGTGCCAGCAGCGTAGCTCCAGGGGGAGGCTACACCTTC,CASSVAPGGGYTF
NA,TRBJ2-7,TRBV3-1/TRBV3-2,NA,TGTGCCAGCAGCGTTACCTACGAGCAGTACTTC,CASSVTYEQYF
NA,TRBJ1-2,TRBV6-1,NA,TGTGCCAGCAGTGAAGGGGGAGTACTTAACTATGGCTACACCTTC,CASSEGGVLNYGYTF
NA,TRBJ2-7,TRBV6-5,NA,TGTGCCAGCAGTCGGACAGTGAACTACGAGCAGTACTTC,CASSRTVNYEQYF
NA,TRBJ1-5,TRBV5-1,NA,TGCGCCAGCAGCTTGGCGGGACTTCTTAATCAGCCCCAGCATTTT,CASSLAGLLNQPQHF
NA,TRBJ1-2,TRBV6-5,NA,TGTGCCAGCAGGTCTGGGGGGGCCTATGGCTACACCTTC,CASRSGGAYGYTF
NA,TRBJ2-1,TRBV19,TRBD2,TGTGCCAGTAGTACCATGGGACTAGCTTCCTACAATGAGCAGTTCTTC,CASSTMGLASYNEQFF
NA,TRBJ2-3,TRBV10-2,TRBD2,TGCGCCAGCAGTGAGAGCGGGGGGGCGGCAGATACGCAGTATTTT,CASSESGGAADTQYF
NA,TRBJ2-3,TRBV28,TRBD2,TGTGCCAGTACCGGGACTAGTTTGACAGATACGCAGTATTTT,CASTGTSLTDTQYF
NA,TRBJ1-1,TRBV2,NA,TGTGCCAGCAGTGAAGCGCGAGGTGAAGCTTTCTTT,CASSEARGEAFF
NA,TRBJ1-1,TRBV6-4,NA,TGTGCCAGCAGTGTAGGCAGCGGGATCGAGAACACTGAAGCTTTCTTT,CASSVGSGIENTEAFF
few,TRBJ2-7,TRBV6-6,NA,TGTGCCAGCAGTCCAACTTACCCGTCCGAACTTGCTGACGAGCAGTACTTC,CASSPTYPSELADEQYF
NA,TRBJ1-2,TRBV28,NA,TGTGCCAGCAGTCCTAAGACCCACAGGGTTTGGGACTATGGCTACACCTTC,CASSPKTHRVWDYGYTF
NA,TRBJ2-1,TRBV5-1,TRBD2,TGCGCCAGCAAGAAACCGGGACTAGCGGGTGGGTCCTACAATGAGCAGTTCTTC,CASKKPGLAGGSYNEQFF
once,TRBJ2-5,TRBV5-8,NA,TGTGCCAGCAGCCGACGACACAGTGCCCAAGAGACCCAGTACTTC,CASSRRHSAQETQYF
NA,TRBJ2-2,TRBV7-9,TRBD2,TGTGCCAGCAGCCCGGGGGGGGGCACCGGGGAGCTGTTTTTT,CASSPGGGTGELFF
NA,TRBJ2-1,TRBV9,NA,TGTGCCAGCAGCGTAGGTGGGAGCCCTAGCTCCTACAATGAGCAGTTCTTC,CASSVGGSPSSYNEQFF
NA,TRBJ1-6,TRBV18,TRBD1,TGTGCCAGCTCCCCGGGACAGTACGATTCACCCCTCCACTTT,CASSPGQYDSPLHF
NA,TRBJ2-1,TRBV19,TRBD2,TGTGCCAGTAGTGGACTAGCGGGTGTCTCCTACAATGAGCAGTTCTTC,CASSGLAGVSYNEQFF
NA,TRBJ1-1,TRBV19,TRBD1,TGTGCCAGCAAACCCGGGGGACAGGGGATAACTGAAGCTTTCTTT,CASKPGGQGITEAFF
NA,TRBJ1-2,TRBV7-9,TRBD1,TGTGCCAGCAGCTTAGATGAGGGACAGGGTCTGCAAGGCTACACCTTC,CASSLDEGQGLQGYTF
NA,TRBJ1-4,TRBV6-1,NA,TGTGCCAGCAGTGCCCTCGCGGGGGGCTCGACTAATGAAAAACTGTTTTTT,CASSALAGGSTNEKLFF
NA,TRBJ2-7,TRBV9,NA,TGTGCCAGCAGCGTAGCGTCGGGGATTCACGAGCAGTACTTC,CASSVASGIHEQYF
once,TRBJ2-5,TRBV7-6,TRBD2,TGTGCCAGCAGCTTAGCGACGGCCAGCGGGAGACAGGAGACCCAGTACTTC,CASSLATASGRQETQYF
once,TRBJ1-1,TRBV24-1,TRBD1,TGTGCCACCAGCTTGACAGGGGGGACTGAAGCTTTCTTT,CATSLTGGTEAFF
NA,TRBJ1-1,TRBV2,TRBD1,TGTGCCAGCAGCGGGACAGGGGGTCGGAGTGGTGAAGCTTTCTTT,CASSGTGGRSGEAFF
NA,TRBJ2-3,TRBV28,NA,TGTGCCAGCATCGAGGGTGCCCGCACAGATACGCAGTATTTT,CASIEGARTDTQYF
NA,TRBJ2-3,TRBV5-1,TRBD1,TGCGCCAGCAGCTCGGACAGGGGCGACACAGATACGCAGTATTTT,CASSSDRGDTDTQYF
NA,TRBJ2-3,TRBV24-1,NA,TGTGCCACCAGTTCCGCAGCAGATACGCAGTATTTT,CATSSAADTQYF
NA,TRBJ1-1,TRBV29-1,TRBD1,TGCAGCGTTGGGACCCAGGGGGGCTTGCCTGAAGCTTTCTTT,CSVGTQGGLPEAFF
NA,TRBJ1-1,TRBV7-6,NA,TGTGCCAGCAGCTTAGATAGCGATCGGGACATTCGGAACATGAACACTGAAGCTTTCTTT,CASSLDSDRDIRNMNTEAFF
NA,TRBJ2-1,TRBV27,NA,TGTGCCAGCAGTTTGGACTACAGGAGCTCCTACAATGAGCAGTTCTTC,CASSLDYRSSYNEQFF
NA,TRBJ1-6,TRBV9,NA,TGTGCCAGCAGCGTAGGAGGAGGACAGTCGAATTCACCCCTCCACTTT,CASSVGGGQSNSPLHF
NA,TRBJ2-7,TRBV2,NA,TGTGCCAGCAGCGAGGGGGTGGGCCTATTGGGCTCTCCGCGCGAGCAGTACTTC,CASSEGVGLLGSPREQYF
NA,TRBJ2-5,TRBV7-8,NA,TGTGCCAGCAGCTCGGAGGGGGCAGCCCCCCAAGAGACCCAGTACTTC,CASSSEGAAPQETQYF